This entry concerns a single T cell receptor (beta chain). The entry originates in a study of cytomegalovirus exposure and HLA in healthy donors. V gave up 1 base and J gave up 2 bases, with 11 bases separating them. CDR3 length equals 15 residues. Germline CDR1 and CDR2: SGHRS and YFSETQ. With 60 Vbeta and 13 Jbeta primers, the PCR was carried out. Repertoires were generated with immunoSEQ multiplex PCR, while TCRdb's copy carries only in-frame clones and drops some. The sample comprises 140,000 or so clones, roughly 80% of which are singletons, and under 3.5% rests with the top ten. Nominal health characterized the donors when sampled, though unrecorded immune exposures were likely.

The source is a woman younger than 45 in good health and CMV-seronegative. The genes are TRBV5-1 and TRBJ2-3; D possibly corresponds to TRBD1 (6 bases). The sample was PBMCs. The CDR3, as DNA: TGCGCCAGCAGCTTGAATGGGGACACCACAGATACGCAGTATTTT. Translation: CASSLNGDTTDTQYF.